The next 5 T cell receptor beta chains were all read from a single sample in a study of identical twins (dated by TCRdb to the mid-2010s). Libraries were prepared through 5' RACE. TCRdb names Illumina HiSeq 2000 as the instrument used. The public sequencing data were trimmed at Q25 with fastp and processed into clonotypes with MiXCR by TCRdb, which kept only in-frame beta chains. Here each entry gathers all rows of one CDR3 protein and keeps the most common genes and DNA. The sample contains roughly 1,500,000 distinct CDR3 sequences, roughly 35% of them found a single time. The leading ten clones occupy 0.25% to 0.3% of the sample. Sequenced sample: cord blood. These receptors all stem from a newborn girl in good health.

Ten or more counts support this clonotype. The chain couples TRBV25-1 to TRBJ1-2; no firm D call. The CDR3 is 13 residues long. In germline, CDR1 is MGHDK, CDR2 SYGVNS. V lost 1 base and J lost 4, with 7 bases in between. This chain's CDR3 is CASSEFGGYGYTF. CDR3 nucleotides: TGTGCCAGCAGTGAATTTGGAGGCTATGGCTACACCTTC.

The V gene is TRBV28, the J gene TRBJ2-1, with 8 nucleotides matching TRBD2. The ends lost 4 bases at V and 0 bases at J; junction bases unmatched: 11. CDR1 and CDR2 from the germline V gene are MDHEN and SYDVKM. This CDR3 region has 18 residues. Here the CDR3 reads CASSSFSLADRSYNEQFF. For the CDR3, the DNA is TGTGCCAGCAGTTCTTTCTCACTAGCGGACCGCTCCTACAATGAGCAGTTCTTC.

This clonotype turned up a few times. The gene calls are TRBV20-1 and TRBJ2-7, with D maybe TRBD2 (7 bases). The DNA end lines up better with TRBJ2-5; the J call may be wrong. The CDR3 consists of 12 residues. From germline, CDR1 is DFQATT and CDR2 SNEGSKA (reference sequence). CDR3 DNA: TGCAGTGGCAGGGGAGGGCAAGAGACCCAGTACTTC. Encoded protein: CSGRGGQETQYF.

This clonotype appeared a few times. This chain uses TRBV4-1 with TRBJ2-3; 7 nucleotides align to TRBD2. Germline-derived CDR1 and CDR2 are MGHRA and YSYEKL. Trimming at V came to 3 bases and at J to 6 bases, leaving 6 bases not matched to a gene. The CDR3 runs 14 residues. This chain's CDR3 is CASSQGLFPDTQYF. The DNA of the CDR3 is TGCGCCAGCAGCCAGGGACTATTCCCGGATACGCAGTATTTT.

This clonotype has a count of ten or more. The chain joins TRBV6-6 to TRBJ1-2; 7 bases line up with TRBD1. The CDR3 sequence is 14 residues long. With 2 bases clipped from V and 2 bases from J, the junction kept 2 bases outside the gene matches. Germline V lookup: CDR1 MNHNY, CDR2 SVGAGI (reference sequence). The CDR3 region has the DNA TGTGCCAGCAGTTACCCAGGGGGAAACTATGGCTACACCTTC. This sequence encodes CASSYPGGNYGYTF.